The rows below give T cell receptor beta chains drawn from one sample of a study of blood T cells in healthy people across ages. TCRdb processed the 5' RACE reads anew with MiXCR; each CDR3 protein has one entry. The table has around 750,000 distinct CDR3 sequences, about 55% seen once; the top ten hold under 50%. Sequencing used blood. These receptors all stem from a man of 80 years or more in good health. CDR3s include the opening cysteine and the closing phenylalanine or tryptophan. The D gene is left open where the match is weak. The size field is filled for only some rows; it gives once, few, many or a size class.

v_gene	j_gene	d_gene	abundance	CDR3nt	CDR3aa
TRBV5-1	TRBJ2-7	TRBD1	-	TGCGCCAGCGGCCTGCAACCGGGACAGGGCTACGAGCAGTACTTC	CASGLQPGQGYEQYF
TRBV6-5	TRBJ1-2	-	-	TGTGCCAGCAGGGAAAACTATGGCTACACCTTC	CASRENYGYTF
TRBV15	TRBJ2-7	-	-	TGTGCCACCAGCAGGGACCTCATCTCTAACGAGCAGTACTTC	CATSRDLISNEQYF
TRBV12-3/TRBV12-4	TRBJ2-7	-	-	TGTGCCAGCAGTTTATTCTCTCAGAGGGAGCAGTACTTC	CASSLFSQREQYF
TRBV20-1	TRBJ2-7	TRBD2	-	TGCAGTGCTAGGATACTAGCGGGAGTTGGGGGCGAGCAGTACTTC	CSARILAGVGGEQYF
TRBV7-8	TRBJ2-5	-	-	TGTGCCAGCAGCTTGGACAACGGGGCGAAGCCGTACTTC	CASSLDNGAKPYF
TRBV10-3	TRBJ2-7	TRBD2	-	TGTGCCATCAGTGAATTGCTAGCGGGAGCGTCCGAGCAGTACTTC	CAISELLAGASEQYF
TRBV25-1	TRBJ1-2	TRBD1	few	TGTGCCAGCAGTGAACGGAGGGGACAGGCGGACGGCTACACCTTC	CASSERRGQADGYTF
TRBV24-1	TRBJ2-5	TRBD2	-	TGTGCCACCAGTGATCCTCCTAGCGGAGTCTCTGGGGAGACCCAGTACTTC	CATSDPPSGVSGETQYF
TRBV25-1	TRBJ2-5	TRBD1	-	TGTGCCAGCAGTAGGACAGGACTCGGGGAGACCCAGTACTTC	CASSRTGLGETQYF
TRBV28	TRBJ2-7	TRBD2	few	TGTGCCAGCGGATATAGCGGGAGGCAATACGAGCAGTACTTC	CASGYSGRQYEQYF
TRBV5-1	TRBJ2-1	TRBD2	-	TGCGCCAGCAGCTTTGGTCTCGGGACTAGCCGTTACAATGAGCAGTTCTTC	CASSFGLGTSRYNEQFF
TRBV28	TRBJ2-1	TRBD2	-	TGTGCCAGCAGGTCCACTAGCGGGAGTCGCAATGAGCAGTTCTTC	CASRSTSGSRNEQFF
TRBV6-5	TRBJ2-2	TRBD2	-	TGTGCCAGCAGTTACTTAATCCCGGGACTAGCGGAGAACACCGGGGAGCTGTTTTTT	CASSYLIPGLAENTGELFF
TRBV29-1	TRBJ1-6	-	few	TGCAGCGCCCAGGTTTTCACGGATTCACCCCTCCACTTT	CSAQVFTDSPLHF
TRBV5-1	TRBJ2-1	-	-	TGCGCCAGCAGCTTGATGGCAACTGAGCAGTTCTTC	CASSLMATEQFF
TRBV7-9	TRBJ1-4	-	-	TGTGCCAGCAGCCTATTCCGGGACTTAGGGGAAAAACTGTTTTTT	CASSLFRDLGEKLFF
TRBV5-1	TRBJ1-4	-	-	TGCGCCAGCAGCCTGGAGCAGGGCGGGGTCGGAAAACTGTTTTTT	CASSLEQGGVGKLFF
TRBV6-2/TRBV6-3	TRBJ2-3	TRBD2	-	TGTGCCAGCAGTTACGACCTCGTTAGCGGGAGTATCTCCACAGATACGCAGTATTTT	CASSYDLVSGSISTDTQYF
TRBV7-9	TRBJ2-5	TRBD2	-	TGTGCCAGCAGCATCGGGGCTAGCGGGGGTGAAGAGACCCAGTACTTC	CASSIGASGGEETQYF
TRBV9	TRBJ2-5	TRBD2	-	TGTGCCAGCAGCGTAGTGGCGGGAGTGAGTGAGACCCAGTACTTC	CASSVVAGVSETQYF
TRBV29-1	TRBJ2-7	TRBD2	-	TGCAGCGTTGAAAGGATCGGGAGGGACACCTACGAGCAGTACTTC	CSVERIGRDTYEQYF